The rows below give T cell receptor beta chains drawn from one sample of a study of T cells in Graves' hyperthyroidism and ophthalmopathy. In TCRdb, the multiplex PCR reads were re-called with MiXCR into one record per CDR3 protein. This sample has fewer than 450,000 distinct CDR3 sequences; less than 20% occur once, and the top ten carry 35% to 45%. Sample: blood. The receptors derive from a man aged 18 to 30 with Graves' ophthalmopathy. Each CDR3 is given with its conserved first and last residue. The D gene is left open where the match is weak. Clone sizes are given selectively: once, few, many, or a class where the clone is expanded.

TRBJ2-5 few . TRBV28 TGTGCCAGCAGTTTGAGGAGTTATAGGGACAAAAGCCAAGAGACCCAGTACTTC CASSLRSYRDKSQETQYF
TRBJ2-4 . . TRBV2 TGTGCCAGCAGCGAGAGAGGAGCTGGTAGGTCCGTCGTTCAGTACTTC CASSERGAGRSVVQYF
TRBJ1-2 . . TRBV11-2 TGTGCCAGCAGCATCCCCCTCCCGGTCGGGTACTATGGCTACACCTTC CASSIPLPVGYYGYTF
TRBJ1-1 many . TRBV11-2 TGTGCCAGCAGCTTAGCCCTTGACGGCACTGAAGCTTTCTTT CASSLALDGTEAFF
TRBJ1-5 many TRBD1 TRBV6-1 TGTGCCAGCAGTGGGCAGGGGGCATTAGCTCAGCCCCAGCATTTT CASSGQGALAQPQHF
TRBJ2-7 many TRBD2 TRBV11-2 TGTGCCAGCAGCTTATCTCACGCGGGACTAGCGGCCTACGAGCAGTACTTC CASSLSHAGLAAYEQYF
TRBJ1-1 many . TRBV12-3/TRBV12-4 TGTGCCAGCAGATTGACAGATGAAGCTTTCTTT CASRLTDEAFF
TRBJ2-3 few . TRBV10-3 TGTGCCATCAGATCCCCGGCAACAGATACGCAGTATTTT CAIRSPATDTQYF
TRBJ2-2 few TRBD1 TRBV6-2/TRBV6-3 TGTGCCAGCAGTCTCCGACAGGGGGTCTACACCGGGGAGCTGTTTTTT CASSLRQGVYTGELFF
TRBJ2-7 . TRBD2 TRBV11-2 TGTGCCAGCAGCAACCTAGCGGGGGCCAACTACGAGCAGTACTTC CASSNLAGANYEQYF
TRBJ1-5 . . TRBV19 TGTGCCAGTAGAGGGGTTTCGGGCAATCAGCCCCAGCATTTT CASRGVSGNQPQHF
TRBJ1-1 few TRBD1 TRBV20-1 TGCAGTGCTAGATCGGGGACAGGGGGCACTGAAGCTTTCTTT CSARSGTGGTEAFF
TRBJ2-5 . TRBD1 TRBV7-7 TGTGCCAGCAGCGCGCGACGAGGGGGCGCTTTAGGGGACAAGACCCAGTACTTC CASSARRGGALGDKTQYF
TRBJ1-4 few . TRBV5-1 TGCGCCAGCAGCCTCGAGAGGGGTGCAGGTGAAAAACTGTTTTTT CASSLERGAGEKLFF
TRBJ2-7 many TRBD1 TRBV11-2 TGTGCCAGCAGCTTAGTCGGGACAGGGTACGAGCAGTACTTC CASSLVGTGYEQYF
TRBJ1-5 many . TRBV10-3 TGTGCCATCCGAACTGAGCTTAATCAGCCCCAGCATTTT CAIRTELNQPQHF
TRBJ1-5 . TRBD1 TRBV24-1 TGTGCCACCAGTGACTCTCATACAGGGGTTAGACAGCCCCAGCATTTT CATSDSHTGVRQPQHF
TRBJ1-2 . TRBD1 TRBV19 TGTGCCAGTAGAAAGGACAGGGGTGGATATGGCTACACCTTC CASRKDRGGYGYTF
TRBJ2-3 many TRBD1 TRBV11-2 TGTGCCAGCAGCTTTTTGACAGGGGGACCAGATACGCAGTATTTT CASSFLTGGPDTQYF
TRBJ1-6 few . TRBV2 TGTGCCAGCACCTTGGAGAGCTCCTATAATTCACCCCTCCACTTT CASTLESSYNSPLHF
TRBJ2-6 . . TRBV5-1 TGCGCCAGCAGCTTGGCTTTGGTGTCTGGGGCCAACGTCCTGACTTTC CASSLALVSGANVLTF
TRBJ1-2 many . TRBV12-3/TRBV12-4 TGTGCCAGCAGTTTAATGGGTCAGGGACTTGGCTACACCTTC CASSLMGQGLGYTF
TRBJ2-7 . TRBD2 TRBV6-1 TGTGCCAGCGGAATCAGAGGTCCGGGAGGCAAGTACGAGCAGTACTTC CASGIRGPGGKYEQYF
TRBJ2-1 few . TRBV11-2 TGTGCCAGCAGCTTAGTAGGTGGGGGGCGGGGTGAGCAGTTCTTC CASSLVGGGRGEQFF
TRBJ2-1 many . TRBV12-3/TRBV12-4 TGTGCCAGCAGTCTTAGGGCACAAGGTTACAATGAGCAGTTCTTC CASSLRAQGYNEQFF
TRBJ1-1 many TRBD1 TRBV2 TGTGCCAGCATAGGGGGCCCCGAAGCTTTCTTT CASIGGPEAFF
TRBJ2-3 few TRBD2 TRBV7-9 TGTGCCAGCATCGGACTAGCCAGCACAGATACGCAGTATTTT CASIGLASTDTQYF
TRBJ2-1 many TRBD2 TRBV7-8 TGTGCCAGCAGCTTATTGGCTAGCGGGGGGCGTACCGACAATGAGCAGTTCTTC CASSLLASGGRTDNEQFF
TRBJ2-7 few TRBD2 TRBV4-1 TGCGCCAGCAGCCAACGTAGCGGGGGGGCGATGTTCGAGCAGTACTTC CASSQRSGGAMFEQYF
TRBJ1-5 many . TRBV12-3/TRBV12-4 TGTGCCAGCAGTTTAGCATTAGGGGTTGTGAATCAGCCCCAGCATTTT CASSLALGVVNQPQHF
TRBJ1-5 once TRBD1 TRBV2 TGTGCCAGCAGTGCGGGATTGGGACAGGGTCAGCCCCAGCATTTT CASSAGLGQGQPQHF
TRBJ1-1 many . TRBV18 TGTGCCAGCTCACCAATACGGAACACTGAAGCTTTCTTT CASSPIRNTEAFF
TRBJ2-1 . TRBD1 TRBV2 TGTGCCAGCAACCTCGAGACAGGGGACAATGAGCAGTTCTTC CASNLETGDNEQFF
TRBJ2-7 . TRBD1 TRBV5-1 TGCGCCAGCAGCAAGGACAGGGCTACGGAGCAGTACTTC CASSKDRATEQYF
TRBJ2-7 many TRBD1 TRBV18 TGTGCCAGCTCACCACCAGGCGACAGGGGGTCCGAGCAGTACTTC CASSPPGDRGSEQYF
TRBJ1-5 many . TRBV28 TGTGCCAGCGGGCTCGACAGTTCATTCAATCAGCCCCAGCATTTT CASGLDSSFNQPQHF
TRBJ2-7 . . TRBV6-1 TGTGCCAGCAGTTGGTCGGGCGGTAGCTCCTACGAGCAGTACTTC CASSWSGGSSYEQYF
TRBJ1-5 many . TRBV2 TGTGCCAGCTTGGGCAGGATCAATCAGCCCCAGCATTTT CASLGRINQPQHF
TRBJ2-1 . TRBD2 TRBV28 TGTGCCAGCAGTTTATTAGCGGGGGATGGCTCCTACAATGAGCAGTTCTTC CASSLLAGDGSYNEQFF
TRBJ2-1 many TRBD1 TRBV10-3 TGTGCCATCAGTGCGACAGGGCCATACAATGAGCAGTTCTTC CAISATGPYNEQFF
TRBJ1-2 . . TRBV2 TGTGCCAGCAGGCGGACAGCCCTGGACTACACCTTC CASRRTALDYTF
TRBJ1-5 . . TRBV6-1 TGTGCCAGTCAAGCTCAAATTGGCGGATATAGCAATCAGCCCCAGCATTTT CASQAQIGGYSNQPQHF
TRBJ2-2 many . TRBV12-3/TRBV12-4 TGTGCCAGCACCATCTGGGGGGCAGGTGCCGGGGAGCTGTTTTTT CASTIWGAGAGELFF
TRBJ2-7 many . TRBV28 TGTGCCAGCAGTTTAACAGCCTACGAGCAGTACTTC CASSLTAYEQYF
TRBJ2-5 . . TRBV7-3 TGTGCCAGCAGCTTAAACCTCGCTGAGACCCAGTACTTC CASSLNLAETQYF
TRBJ2-5 few TRBD2 TRBV7-9 TGTGCCAGCAGTCGGGACTCTAGCGGGGGGGCCAAGGAGACCCAGTACTTC CASSRDSSGGAKETQYF
TRBJ2-1 few TRBD2 TRBV7-3 TGTGCCAGCAGCCCCGGACTAGCGGGGGGGAGCTCCTACAATGAGCAGTTCTTC CASSPGLAGGSSYNEQFF
TRBJ2-5 many . TRBV2 TGTGCCAGCAGTCAACAGGGGACTCCTCAAGAGACCCAGTACTTC CASSQQGTPQETQYF
TRBJ2-2 many . TRBV24-1 TGTGCCACCAGTGAATCGAGGGGATTCGTCGGGGAGCTGTTTTTT CATSESRGFVGELFF
TRBJ2-1 . . TRBV19 TGTGCCAGTAGTATAGATCAGAGTGAGCAGTTCTTC CASSIDQSEQFF
TRBJ2-3 . TRBD1 TRBV6-5 TGTGCCAGCAGTTCTGGACAGGGGGGTAGCGGGGCAGATACGCAGTATTTT CASSSGQGGSGADTQYF